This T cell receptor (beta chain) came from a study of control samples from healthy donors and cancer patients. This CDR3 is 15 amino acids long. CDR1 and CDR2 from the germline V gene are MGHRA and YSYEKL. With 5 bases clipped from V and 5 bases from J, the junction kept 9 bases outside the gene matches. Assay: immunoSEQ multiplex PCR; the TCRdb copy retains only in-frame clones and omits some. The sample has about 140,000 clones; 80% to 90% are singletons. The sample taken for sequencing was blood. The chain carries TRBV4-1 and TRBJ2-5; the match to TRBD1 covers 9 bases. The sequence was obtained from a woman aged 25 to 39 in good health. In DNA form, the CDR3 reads TGCGCCAGCAGCTACCCGGGACAGGGTTCTGAGACCCAGTACTTC. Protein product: CASSYPGQGSETQYF.